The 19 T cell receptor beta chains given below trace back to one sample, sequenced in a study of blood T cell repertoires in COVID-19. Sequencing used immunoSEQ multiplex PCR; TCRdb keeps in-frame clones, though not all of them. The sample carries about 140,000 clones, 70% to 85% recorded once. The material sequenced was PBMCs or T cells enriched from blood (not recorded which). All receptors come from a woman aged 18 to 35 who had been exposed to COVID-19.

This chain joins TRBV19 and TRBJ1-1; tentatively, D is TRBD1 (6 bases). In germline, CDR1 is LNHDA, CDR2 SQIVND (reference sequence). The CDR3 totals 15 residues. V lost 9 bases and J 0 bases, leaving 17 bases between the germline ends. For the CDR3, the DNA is TGTGCCAGCCTTCCGATTGGGGGCGTGAACACTGAAGCTTTCTTT. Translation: CASLPIGGVNTEAFF.

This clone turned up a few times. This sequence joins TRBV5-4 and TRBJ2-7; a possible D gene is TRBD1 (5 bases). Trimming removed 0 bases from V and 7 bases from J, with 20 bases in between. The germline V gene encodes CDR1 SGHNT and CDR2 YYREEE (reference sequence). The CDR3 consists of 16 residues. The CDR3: CASSLGGGAAEREQYF. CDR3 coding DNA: TGTGCCAGCAGCTTGGGGGGTGGGGCTGCCGAGAGGGAGCAGTACTTC.

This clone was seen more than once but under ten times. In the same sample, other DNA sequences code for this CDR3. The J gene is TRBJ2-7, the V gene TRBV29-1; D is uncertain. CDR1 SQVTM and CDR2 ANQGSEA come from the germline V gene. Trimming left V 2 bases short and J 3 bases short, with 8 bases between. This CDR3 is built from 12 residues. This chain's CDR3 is CSVETADYEQYF. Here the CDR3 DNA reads TGCAGCGTTGAAACGGCGGACTACGAGCAGTACTTC.

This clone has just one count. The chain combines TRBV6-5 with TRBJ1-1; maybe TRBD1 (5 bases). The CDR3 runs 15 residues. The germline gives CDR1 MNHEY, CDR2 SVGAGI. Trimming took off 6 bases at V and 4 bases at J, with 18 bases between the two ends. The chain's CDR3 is CASRLTATRSTEAFF. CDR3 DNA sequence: TGTGCCAGCAGGCTGACAGCTACTCGTTCCACTGAAGCTTTCTTT.

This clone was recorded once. Here the CDR3 reads CASTERGSGYGYTF. Here the CDR3 DNA reads TGTGCCAGCACCGAGAGGGGGTCCGGGTATGGCTACACCTTC. V gene TRBV25-1 combines with J gene TRBJ1-2, with D perhaps TRBD1 (6 bases). CDR1 and CDR2 (germline): MGHDK, SYGVNS. V was pared by 7 bases and J by 5 bases, with 17 bases between. The CDR3 length is 14 residues.

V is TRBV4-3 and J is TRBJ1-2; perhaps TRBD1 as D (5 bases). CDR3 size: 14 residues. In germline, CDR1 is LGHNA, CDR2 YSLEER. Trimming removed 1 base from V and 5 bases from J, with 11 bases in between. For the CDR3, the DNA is TGCGCCAGCAGCCAAGGGTCAGGGAAGTATGGCTACACCTTC. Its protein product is CASSQGSGKYGYTF.

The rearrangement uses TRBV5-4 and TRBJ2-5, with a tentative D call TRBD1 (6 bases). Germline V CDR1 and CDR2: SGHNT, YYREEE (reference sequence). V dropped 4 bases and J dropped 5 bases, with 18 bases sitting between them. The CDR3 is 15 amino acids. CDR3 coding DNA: TGTGCCAGCAGCCACAGACAGGAGGTATGGGAGACCCAGTACTTC. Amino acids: CASSHRQEVWETQYF.

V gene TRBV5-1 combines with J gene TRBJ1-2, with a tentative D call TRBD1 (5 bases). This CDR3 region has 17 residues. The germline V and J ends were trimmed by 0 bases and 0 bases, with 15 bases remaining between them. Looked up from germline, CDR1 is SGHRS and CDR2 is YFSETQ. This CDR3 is CASSLVPTERPNYGYTF. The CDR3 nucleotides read TGCGCCAGCAGCTTGGTACCGACAGAGAGGCCTAACTATGGCTACACCTTC.

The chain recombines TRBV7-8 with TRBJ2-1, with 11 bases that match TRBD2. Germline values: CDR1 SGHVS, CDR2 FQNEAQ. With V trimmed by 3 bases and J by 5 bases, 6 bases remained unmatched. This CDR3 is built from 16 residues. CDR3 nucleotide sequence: TGTGCCAGCAGCTTGGGTCTAGCGGGAGGCGACAATGAGCAGTTCTTC. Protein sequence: CASSLGLAGGDNEQFF.

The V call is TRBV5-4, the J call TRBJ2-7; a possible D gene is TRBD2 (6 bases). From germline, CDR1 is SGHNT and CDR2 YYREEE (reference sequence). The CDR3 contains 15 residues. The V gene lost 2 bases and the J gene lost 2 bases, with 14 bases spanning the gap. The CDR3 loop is CASSLFGTPTYEQYF. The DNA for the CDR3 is TGTGCCAGCAGCTTATTTGGGACTCCGACCTACGAGCAGTACTTC.

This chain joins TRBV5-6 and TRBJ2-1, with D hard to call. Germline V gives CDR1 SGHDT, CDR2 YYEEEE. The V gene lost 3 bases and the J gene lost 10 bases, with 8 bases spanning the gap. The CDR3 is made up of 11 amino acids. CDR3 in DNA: TGTGCCAGCAGCTCATACTGGGAGCAGTTCTTC. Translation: CASSSYWEQFF. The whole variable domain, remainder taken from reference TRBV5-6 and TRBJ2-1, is DAGVTQSPTHLIKTRGQQVTLRCSPKSGHDTVSWYQQALGQGPQFIFQYYEEEERQRGNFPDRFSGHQFPNYSSELNVNALLLGDSALYLCASSSYWEQFFGPGTRLTVL.

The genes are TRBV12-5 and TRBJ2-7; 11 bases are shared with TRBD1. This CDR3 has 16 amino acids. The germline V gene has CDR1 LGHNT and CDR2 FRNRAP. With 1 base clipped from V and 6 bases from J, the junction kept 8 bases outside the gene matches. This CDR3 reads CASGLDPGTGGFEQYF. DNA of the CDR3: TGTGCTAGTGGTTTGGATCCCGGGACAGGGGGGTTCGAGCAGTACTTC.

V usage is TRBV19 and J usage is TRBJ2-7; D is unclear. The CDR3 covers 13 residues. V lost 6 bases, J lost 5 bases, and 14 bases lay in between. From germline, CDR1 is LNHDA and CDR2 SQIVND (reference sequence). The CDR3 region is CASRGRRPDEQYF. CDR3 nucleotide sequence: TGTGCCAGTAGAGGTAGGCGGCCCGACGAGCAGTACTTC.

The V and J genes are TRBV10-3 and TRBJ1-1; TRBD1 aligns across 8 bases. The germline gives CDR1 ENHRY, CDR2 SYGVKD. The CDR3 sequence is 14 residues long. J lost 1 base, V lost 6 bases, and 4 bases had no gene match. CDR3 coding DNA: TGTGCCATCAGCCGGACAGGGTCGAACACTGAAGCTTTCTTT. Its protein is CAISRTGSNTEAFF.

The CDR3 protein is CASSLEGLEAFF. CDR3 DNA sequence: TGCGCCAGCAGCTTGGAGGGGCTTGAAGCTTTCTTT. The chain has TRBV5-1 and TRBJ1-1; TRBD1 might be the D (5 bases). The ends were cut back, 0 bases at V and 7 bases at J, with 7 bases in the middle. Germline-derived CDR1 and CDR2 are SGHRS and YFSETQ. This CDR3 is built from 12 residues.

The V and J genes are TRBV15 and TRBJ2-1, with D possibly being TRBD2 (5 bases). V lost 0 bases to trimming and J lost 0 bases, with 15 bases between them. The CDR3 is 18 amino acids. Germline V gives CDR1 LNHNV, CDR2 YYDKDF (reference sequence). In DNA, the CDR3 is TGTGCCACCAGCAGAGATCTATCTATGAGCGGCTCCTACAATGAGCAGTTCTTC. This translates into CATSRDLSMSGSYNEQFF.

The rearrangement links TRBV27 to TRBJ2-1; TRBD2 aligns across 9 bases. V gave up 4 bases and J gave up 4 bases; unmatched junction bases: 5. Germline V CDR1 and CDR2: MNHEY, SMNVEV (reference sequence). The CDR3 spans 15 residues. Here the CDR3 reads CASSSSGIFYNEQFF. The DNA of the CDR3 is TGTGCCAGCAGTTCTAGCGGGATCTTTTACAATGAGCAGTTCTTC.

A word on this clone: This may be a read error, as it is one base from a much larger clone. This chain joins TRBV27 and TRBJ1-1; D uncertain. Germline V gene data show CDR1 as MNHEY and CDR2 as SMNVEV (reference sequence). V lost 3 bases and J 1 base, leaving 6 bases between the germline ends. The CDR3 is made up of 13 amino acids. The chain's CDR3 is CASSFARNTEAFF. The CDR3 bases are TGTGCCAGCAGTTTTGCCAGGAACACTGAAGCTTTCTTT.

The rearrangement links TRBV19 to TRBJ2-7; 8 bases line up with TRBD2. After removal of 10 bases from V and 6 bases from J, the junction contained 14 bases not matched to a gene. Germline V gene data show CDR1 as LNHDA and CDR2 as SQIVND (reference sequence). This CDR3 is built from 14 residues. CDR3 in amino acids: CATADWTSPTEQYF. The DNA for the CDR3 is TGTGCCACTGCTGATTGGACTAGCCCGACCGAGCAGTACTTC.